This is a list of T cell receptor beta chains from one sample in a study of cytomegalovirus exposure and HLA in healthy donors. Assay: immunoSEQ multiplex PCR; the TCRdb copy retains only in-frame clones and omits some. This sample carries fewer than 100,000 clones, roughly 73% of them seen once, and the ten largest clones take around 2.6%. Material for sequencing was PBMCs. The source of these receptors is a male donor in good health and CMV-seropositive. CDR3s include the opening cysteine and the closing phenylalanine or tryptophan. The D gene is left open where the match is weak. Only some rows state a clone size, as once, few, many or a class for expanded clones.

size,D,J,V,CDR3,DNA
-,-,TRBJ1-5,TRBV5-1,CASRSGTGRDQPQHF,TGCGCCAGCAGGAGTGGTACAGGGAGGGATCAGCCCCAGCATTTT
-,-,TRBJ2-7,TRBV28,CASSLAGGLEEQYF,TGTGCCAGCAGTCTCGCCGGGGGGCTCGAGGAGCAGTACTTC
-,-,TRBJ2-3,TRBV5-1,CASRTTSFTDTQYF,TGCGCCAGCCGCACAACATCTTTCACAGATACGCAGTATTTT
few,TRBD2,TRBJ2-1,TRBV7-6,CASSIRTSGTNEQFF,TGTGCCAGCAGCATTCGGACTAGCGGGACCAATGAGCAGTTCTTC
-,-,TRBJ1-3,TRBV28,CASSLTSPGGNTIYF,TGTGCCAGCAGCCTAACTTCCCCGGGTGGAAACACCATATATTTT
once,TRBD2,TRBJ2-7,TRBV14,CASSLGTSVGQQYF,TGTGCCAGCAGCCTCGGGACTAGCGTAGGTCAGCAGTACTTC
-,TRBD2,TRBJ2-7,TRBV7-2,CASSSGHTSGITPQYF,TGTGCCAGCAGCTCAGGACATACTAGCGGCATAACACCGCAGTACTTC
-,TRBD1,TRBJ2-7,TRBV7-9,CASSPRGPYYEQYF,TGTGCCAGCAGTCCCAGGGGGCCGTACTACGAGCAGTACTTC
few,TRBD2,TRBJ2-5,TRBV27,CASSPTSGRRQETQYF,TGTGCCAGCAGTCCGACTAGCGGGAGACGGCAAGAGACCCAGTACTTC
-,-,TRBJ2-3,TRBV30,CAWSIYVAGKADTQYF,TGTGCCTGGAGTATTTACGTGGCAGGGAAGGCAGATACGCAGTATTTT
-,TRBD2,TRBJ2-2,TRBV28,CASSFLAGGNTGELFF,TGTGCCAGCAGTTTCCTAGCGGGAGGGAACACCGGGGAGCTGTTTTTT
-,TRBD2,TRBJ2-7,TRBV11-2,CASSPPWGGVPVF,TGTGCCAGCAGCCCGCCCTGGGGGGGAGTCCCAGTGTTC
-,-,TRBJ1-1,TRBV19,CASRIKGVWVNTEAFF,TGTGCCAGTAGGATCAAGGGGGTTTGGGTGAACACTGAAGCTTTCTTT
-,-,TRBJ2-2,TRBV4-2,CASSLVGQNTGELFF,TGTGCCAGCAGTCTTGTAGGACAGAACACCGGGGAGCTGTTTTTT
-,TRBD1,TRBJ2-2,TRBV14,CASSHFFGDRSTGELFF,TGTGCCAGCAGCCACTTTTTTGGGGACAGAAGCACCGGGGAGCTGTTTTTT
-,-,TRBJ1-5,TRBV5-6,CASSLSGARNQPQHF,TGTGCCAGCAGCTTGTCAGGGGCCCGCAATCAGCCCCAGCATTTT
-,TRBD1,TRBJ2-7,TRBV11-2,CASSTTGVSYEQYF,TGTGCCAGCAGCACCACAGGGGTATCCTACGAGCAGTACTTC